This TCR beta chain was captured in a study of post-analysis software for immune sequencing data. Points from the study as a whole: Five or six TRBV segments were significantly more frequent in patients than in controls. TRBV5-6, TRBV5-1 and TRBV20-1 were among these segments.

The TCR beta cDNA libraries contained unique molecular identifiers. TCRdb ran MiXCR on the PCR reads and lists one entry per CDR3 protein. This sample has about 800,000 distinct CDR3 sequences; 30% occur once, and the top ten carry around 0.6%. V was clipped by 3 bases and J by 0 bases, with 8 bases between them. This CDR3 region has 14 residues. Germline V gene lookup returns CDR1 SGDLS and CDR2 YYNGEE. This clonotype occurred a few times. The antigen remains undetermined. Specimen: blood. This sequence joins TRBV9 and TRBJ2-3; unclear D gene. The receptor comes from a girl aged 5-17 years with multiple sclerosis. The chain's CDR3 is CASSAASSTDTQYF. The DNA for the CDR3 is TGTGCCAGCAGCGCGGCCTCTAGCACAGATACGCAGTATTTT.